The 12 T cell receptor beta chains listed next were all sequenced from one sample in a study of neoadjuvant anti-PD-1 for oral cavity cancer. Clones were sequenced by immunoSEQ multiplex PCR, and TCRdb holds only the in-frame ones, with some missing. The profile shows about 16,000 clones, around 69% of them singletons. The sequencing here drew on PBMCs, taken before nivolumab (anti-PD-1) treatment. Receptors originate from a person aged 40 to 85 with oral cavity squamous cell carcinoma.

About this clone itself: Sequence at one end of the junction differs from germline and may be a read error. V is TRBV5-6 and J is TRBJ2-7; D is unclear. This CDR3 is built from 15 residues. In germline, CDR1 is SGHDT, CDR2 YYEEEE. This chain's CDR3 is CASSLYTPPSSEQYF. In nucleotides, the CDR3 is TGTGCCAGCAGCTTGTATACTCCCCCGTCCTCCGAGCAGTACTTC. Together with reference TRBV5-6 and TRBJ2-7, the CDR3 gives the full variable domain: DAGVTQSPTHLIKTRGQQVTLRCSPKSGHDTVSWYQQALGQGPQFIFQYYEEEERQRGNFPDRFSGHQFPNYSSELNVNALLLGDSALYLCASSLYTPPSSEQYFGPGTRLTVT.

V gene TRBV2 combines with J gene TRBJ1-3; possible D gene TRBD1, 6 bases. V was clipped by 7 bases and J by 4 bases, with 17 bases between them. The length of the CDR3 is 15 residues. Germline V gene data show CDR1 as SNHLY and CDR2 as FYNNEI. CDR3 in DNA: TGTGCCAGCAACATACAGGGTTTGAGAGGAAACACCATATATTTT. The encoded protein is CASNIQGLRGNTIYF. The entire variable domain, with the rest obtained from reference TRBV2 and TRBJ1-3, is as follows: EPEVTQTPSHQVTQMGQEVILRCVPISNHLYFYWYRQILGQKVEFLVSFYNNEISEKSEIFDDQFSVERPDGSNFTLKIRSTKLEDSAMYFCASNIQGLRGNTIYFGEGSWLTVV.

The chain has TRBV11-1 and TRBJ1-4; a possible D gene is TRBD1 (6 bases). V was trimmed by 4 bases and J by 5 bases, leaving 14 bases between them. CDR1 and CDR2 from the germline V gene are SGHAT and FQDESV (reference sequence). The CDR3 runs to 15 residues. The CDR3 nucleotides are TGTGCCAGCAGCTCCCAGCAGGGGTCGAATGAAAAACTGTTTTTT. This codes for CASSSQQGSNEKLFF.

This clone was seen more than once but under ten times. V and J are TRBV19 and TRBJ1-2; D gene ambiguous. The germline V gene encodes CDR1 LNHDA and CDR2 SQIVND (reference sequence). V was shortened by 6 bases and J by 7 bases, with 12 bases between the two germline ends. This CDR3 has 12 residues. The CDR3 protein is CASRARVTGYTF. The CDR3 DNA follows: TGTGCCAGTAGGGCGAGGGTTACTGGCTACACCTTC. Using reference TRBV19 and TRBJ1-2 for the parts outside the CDR3, the full variable domain is DGGITQSPKYLFRKEGQNVTLSCEQNLNHDAMYWYRQDPGQGLRLIYYSQIVNDFQKGDIAEGYSVSREKKESFPLTVTSAQKNPTAFYLCASRARVTGYTFGSGTRLTVV.

The table lists this clone with a few counts. This sequence joins TRBV7-3 and TRBJ2-1; no firm D call. CDR1 and CDR2 (germline): SGHTA, FQGTGA. The length of the CDR3 is 13 residues. V shed 5 bases and J shed 9 bases, with 14 bases lying between them. CDR3 coding DNA: TGTGCCAGCAGCGCTAATCGACAAACTGAGCAGTTCTTC. Its protein is CASSANRQTEQFF.

The CDR3 here is CASKGARGTEFEKLFF. Written as DNA, the CDR3 is TGTGCCAGCAAAGGGGCTCGGGGGACGGAATTTGAAAAACTGTTTTTT. The rearrangement joins TRBV27 to TRBJ1-4; a weak D match, TRBD1 (5 bases). CDR3 length equals 16 residues. Germline CDR1 and CDR2: MNHEY and SMNVEV (reference sequence). Trimming took 7 bases from V and 7 from J, leaving 22 bases between them.

V is TRBV2 and J is TRBJ2-1, with 15 nucleotides matching TRBD2. The V and J ends lost 8 bases and 7 bases, in that order; junction bases with no gene match: 6. The CDR3 length is 15 residues. Germline-derived CDR1 and CDR2 are SNHLY and FYNNEI. CDR3: CASRIGTSGRNEQFF. The CDR3 coding sequence is TGTGCCAGCCGGATAGGGACTAGCGGGAGGAATGAGCAGTTCTTC.

The V gene is TRBV11-2, the J gene TRBJ2-2, with 7 bases aligning to TRBD1. V lost 0 bases and J lost 5; bases outside the gene matches: 6. This CDR3 contains 16 residues. Germline V gene lookup returns CDR1 SGHAT and CDR2 FQNNGV. This chain's CDR3 is CASSLEDYRGTGELFF. The CDR3, as DNA: TGTGCCAGCAGCTTAGAGGATTACAGGGGAACCGGGGAGCTGTTTTTT.

The chain employs TRBV5-1 and TRBJ2-2, with a weak D call TRBD1 (6 bases). Germline V lookup: CDR1 SGHRS, CDR2 YFSETQ. There are 15 residues in the CDR3. Trimming took 4 bases from V and 1 from J, leaving 11 bases between them. The CDR3 protein is CASSPGQQNTGELFF. The CDR3 nucleotides are TGCGCCAGCAGCCCCGGACAGCAGAACACCGGGGAGCTGTTTTTT.

The chain employs TRBV27 and TRBJ2-2; D is undetermined. The CDR3 contains 14 residues. CDR1 is MNHEY and CDR2 is SMNVEV in the germline V gene (reference sequence). Trimming left V 7 bases short and J 1 base short, with 10 bases between. The CDR3 region is CASKAAVNTGELFF. The CDR3 DNA follows: TGTGCCAGCAAGGCGGCAGTGAACACCGGGGAGCTGTTTTTT.

The chain links TRBV27 to TRBJ1-3; D is unclear. V was trimmed by 6 bases and J by 0 bases, leaving 9 bases between them. The germline V gene has CDR1 MNHEY and CDR2 SMNVEV (reference sequence). The CDR3 spans 14 residues. In DNA form, the CDR3 reads TGTGCCAGCAGGCCGGACGACTCTGGAAACACCATATATTTT. This translates into CASRPDDSGNTIYF.

Only one count was recorded for this clone. The V and J genes are TRBV5-1 and TRBJ2-7; TRBD2 agrees at 11 bases. Trimming cost V 4 bases and J 1 base; bases outside gene matches: 4. The CDR3 runs 15 residues. CDR1 is SGHRS and CDR2 is YFSETQ in the germline V gene. The CDR3: CASSATSGASYEQYF. CDR3 sequence (DNA): TGCGCCAGCAGCGCGACTAGCGGGGCGTCCTACGAGCAGTACTTC.